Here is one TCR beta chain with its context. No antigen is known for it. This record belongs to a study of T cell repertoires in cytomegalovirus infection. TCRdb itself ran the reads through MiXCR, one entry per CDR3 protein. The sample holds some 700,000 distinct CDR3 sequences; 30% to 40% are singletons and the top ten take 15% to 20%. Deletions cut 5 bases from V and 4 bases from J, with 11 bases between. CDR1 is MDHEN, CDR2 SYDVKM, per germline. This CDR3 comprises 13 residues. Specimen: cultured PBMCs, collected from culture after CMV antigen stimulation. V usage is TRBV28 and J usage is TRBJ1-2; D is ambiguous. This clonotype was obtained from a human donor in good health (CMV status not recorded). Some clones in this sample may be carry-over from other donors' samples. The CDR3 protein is CASSPQPSYGYTF. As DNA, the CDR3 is TGTGCCAGCAGTCCACAACCCTCCTATGGCTACACCTTC.